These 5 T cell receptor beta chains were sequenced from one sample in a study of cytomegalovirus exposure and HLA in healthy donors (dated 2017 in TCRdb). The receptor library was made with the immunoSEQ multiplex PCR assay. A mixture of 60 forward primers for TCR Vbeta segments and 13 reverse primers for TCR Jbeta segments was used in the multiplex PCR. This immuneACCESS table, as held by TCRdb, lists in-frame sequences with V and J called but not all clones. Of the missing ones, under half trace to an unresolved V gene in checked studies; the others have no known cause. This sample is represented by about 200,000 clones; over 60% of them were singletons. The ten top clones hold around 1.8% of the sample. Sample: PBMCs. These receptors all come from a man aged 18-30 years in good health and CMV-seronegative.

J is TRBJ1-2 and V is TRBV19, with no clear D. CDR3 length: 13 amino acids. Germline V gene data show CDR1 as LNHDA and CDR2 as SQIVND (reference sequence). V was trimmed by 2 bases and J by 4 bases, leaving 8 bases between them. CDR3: CASSITGSYGYTF. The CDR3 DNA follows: TGTGCCAGTAGTATAACGGGGTCCTATGGCTACACCTTC.

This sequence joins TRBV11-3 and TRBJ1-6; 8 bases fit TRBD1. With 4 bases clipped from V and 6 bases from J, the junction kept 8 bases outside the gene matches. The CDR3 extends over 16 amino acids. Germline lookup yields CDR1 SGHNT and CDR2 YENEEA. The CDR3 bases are TGTGCCAGCAGCTCGGGGGACAGGCTATCTAATTCACCCCTCCACTTT. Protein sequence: CASSSGDRLSNSPLHF.

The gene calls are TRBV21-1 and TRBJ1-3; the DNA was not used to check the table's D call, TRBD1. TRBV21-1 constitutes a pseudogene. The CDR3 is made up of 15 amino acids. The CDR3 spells CASSTTGCPGNTIYF. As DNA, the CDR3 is TGTGCCAGCAGCACGACAGGGTGCCCTGGAAACACCATATATTTT.

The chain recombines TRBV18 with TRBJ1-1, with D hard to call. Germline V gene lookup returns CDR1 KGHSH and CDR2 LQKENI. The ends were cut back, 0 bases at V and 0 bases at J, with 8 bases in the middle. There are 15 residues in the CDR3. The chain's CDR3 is CASSPPNTLNTEAFF. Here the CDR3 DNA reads TGTGCCAGCTCACCACCAAACACGCTGAACACTGAAGCTTTCTTT.

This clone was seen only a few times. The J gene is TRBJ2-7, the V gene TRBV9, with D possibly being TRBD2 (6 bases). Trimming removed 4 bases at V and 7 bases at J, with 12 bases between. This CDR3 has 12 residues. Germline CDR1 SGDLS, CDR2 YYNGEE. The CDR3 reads CASSTSRGEQYF. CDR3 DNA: TGTGCCAGCAGCACCTCGCGGGGTGAGCAGTACTTC.